The 21 T cell receptor beta chains below all came from one sample that was sequenced in a study of T cells after yellow fever vaccination. TCRdb re-derived calls from the 5' RACE reads in MiXCR, one entry per CDR3 protein. Of about 330,000 distinct CDR3 sequences listed, around 6.8% are singletons. Sequenced material: PBMCs, taken around 45 days after the first yellow fever vaccination. These receptors all stem from a man between 18 and 29 years old who received the YFV17D yellow fever vaccine.

This clonotype was observed a few times. V is TRBV10-3 and J is TRBJ2-7, with D unclear. CDR3 length equals 14 residues. Trimming took 4 bases from V and 2 from J, leaving 12 bases between them. CDR1 and CDR2 (germline): ENHRY, SYGVKD. The CDR3 is CAISVTPEPYEQYF. CDR3 sequence (DNA): TGTGCCATCAGTGTGACACCTGAGCCCTACGAGCAGTACTTC.

This clonotype showed up just a few times. The CDR3 sequence: CASQGASSYNEQFF. The DNA of the CDR3 is TGTGCCAGCCAGGGGGCGAGCTCCTACAATGAGCAGTTCTTC. This sequence joins TRBV7-2 and TRBJ2-1; 8 bases agree with TRBD1. The length of the CDR3 is 14 residues. CDR1 SGHTA and CDR2 FQGNSA come from the germline V gene. J lost 0 bases, V lost 8 bases, and 3 bases had no gene match.

The gene calls are TRBV7-3 and TRBJ2-7, with D uncertain. V gave up 3 bases and J gave up 3 bases, with 9 bases separating them. CDR1 is SGHTA and CDR2 is FQGTGA in the germline V gene. This CDR3 comprises 13 residues. This CDR3 is CASSFLQNYEQYV. The CDR3 DNA reads TGTGCCAGCAGCTTTTTACAGAACTACGAGCAGTACGTC.

This clonotype was observed a few times. The rearrangement links TRBV18 to TRBJ1-2, with D perhaps matching TRBD1 (6 bases). V lost 0 bases and J 2 bases, leaving 10 bases between the germline ends. The CDR3 consists of 15 residues. Per germline, CDR1 KGHSH and CDR2 LQKENI. The CDR3 reads CASSPPPGANYGYTF. In DNA form, the CDR3 reads TGTGCCAGCTCACCACCGCCAGGGGCGAACTATGGCTACACCTTC.

This clonotype was seen at least ten times. The chain couples TRBV20-1 to TRBJ2-4; 7 bases are a match to TRBD2. The J segment lost 9 bases and the V segment lost 6 bases, leaving 8 bases of the junction unmatched. Germline V gene data show CDR1 as DFQATT and CDR2 as SNEGSKA (reference sequence). The length of the CDR3 is 12 residues. The CDR3 is CSAATSAGIQYF. The CDR3 coding sequence is TGCAGTGCCGCAACTAGCGCGGGCATTCAGTACTTC.

This clonotype was counted many times. This rearrangement joins TRBV12-3 or TRBV12-4 to TRBJ2-5; D gene unclear. The V end lost 2 bases, the J end lost 5 bases, and 12 bases lay between the germline ends. This CDR3 has 14 residues. The chain's CDR3 is CASSLRRIGETQYF. CDR3 in DNA: TGTGCCAGCAGTTTACGTCGAATTGGGGAGACCCAGTACTTC.

Only a few counts were recorded for this clonotype. The chain recombines TRBV20-1 with TRBJ2-7; weak D call: TRBD1 (6 bases). Germline CDR1 reads DFQATT; CDR2 reads SNEGSKA (reference sequence). CDR3 length: 14 amino acids. V was cut by 7 bases and J by 0 bases, with 16 bases left in between. The CDR3 region has the DNA TGCAGTGTAAAACCGGGACAAAGCTCCTACGAGCAGTACGTC. Protein sequence: CSVKPGQSSYEQYV.

V usage is TRBV19 and J usage is TRBJ2-7; D is uncertain. V shed 2 bases and J shed 0 bases, with 5 bases lying between them. The CDR3 runs to 13 residues. CDR1 LNHDA and CDR2 SQIVND come from the germline V gene (reference sequence). CDR3 sequence: CASSITASYEQYF. In DNA form, the CDR3 reads TGTGCCAGTAGTATAACTGCCTCCTACGAGCAGTACTTC.

This clonotype was seen more than once but under ten times. V usage is TRBV7-3 and J usage is TRBJ2-3, with 8 bases that match TRBD2. After removal of 5 bases from V and 5 bases from J, the junction contained 9 bases not matched to a gene. The CDR3 consists of 15 residues. Germline CDR1 is SGHTA and CDR2 is FQGTGA. The DNA of the CDR3 is TGTGCCAGCAGCCCCCTCCGGGGGGGGCGAGATACGCAGTATTTT. This translates into CASSPLRGGRDTQYF.

The CDR3 sequence: CASSVGGTGVDSPLHF. CDR3 nucleotides: TGTGCCAGCAGCGTAGGGGGGACAGGGGTGGATTCACCCCTCCACTTT. V and J are TRBV9 and TRBJ1-6; 10 nucleotides align to TRBD1. From germline, CDR1 is SGDLS and CDR2 YYNGEE. The CDR3 extends over 16 amino acids. Trimming took 0 bases from V and 8 from J; bases not matched to a gene: 5.

This clonotype has just a few counts. V is TRBV29-1 and J is TRBJ2-1; 10 nucleotides agree with TRBD2. The V segment lost 4 bases and the J segment 7 bases; nucleotides outside the gene matches: 7. This CDR3 is built from 14 residues. CDR1 is SQVTM, CDR2 ANQGSEA, per germline. CDR3 DNA sequence: TGCAGCGTTGTTGTAGCGGGGGGTTTTAATGAGCAGTTCTTC. Translated: CSVVVAGGFNEQFF.

Many counts were recorded for this clonotype. V is TRBV5-1 and J is TRBJ2-1; 14 nucleotides agree with TRBD2. Looked up from germline, CDR1 is SGHRS and CDR2 is YFSETQ. V shed 2 bases and J 4 bases; nucleotides not matched to a gene: 8. This CDR3 region has 18 residues. The CDR3 here is CASSFRTSGGPTYNEQFF. The CDR3 coding sequence is TGCGCCAGCAGCTTCCGGACTAGCGGGGGGCCCACGTACAATGAGCAGTTCTTC.

V and J are TRBV27 and TRBJ1-1; tentatively, D is TRBD1 (5 bases). V gave up 6 bases and J gave up 0 bases, with 8 bases separating them. This CDR3 comprises 13 residues. The V gene's germline CDR1 is MNHEY and CDR2 SMNVEV (reference sequence). The CDR3 region is CASRDTVNTEAFF. The CDR3 nucleotides are TGTGCCAGCAGGGACACTGTGAACACTGAAGCTTTCTTT.

CDR3 in DNA: TGTGCCAGCAGTGACACGGGGTTTAGCTATGGCTACACCTTC. This codes for CASSDTGFSYGYTF. The gene calls are TRBV25-1 and TRBJ1-2; no reliable D call. The CDR3 has 14 amino acids. Trimming removed 3 bases from V and 4 bases from J, with 12 bases in between. CDR1 is MGHDK, CDR2 SYGVNS, per germline.

This clonotype was counted ten times or more. The V call is TRBV7-2, the J call TRBJ2-7; no reliable D call. Germline CDR1 and CDR2: SGHTA and FQGNSA. CDR3 length: 13 amino acids. With 5 bases removed from V and 3 bases from J, the gap between germline ends came to 11 bases. CDR3 DNA sequence: TGTGCCAGCAGCCTCAGCAGAGACTACGAGCAGTACTTC. This translates into CASSLSRDYEQYF.

This chain uses TRBV11-2 with TRBJ2-2; D may match TRBD1 or TRBD2 (5 bases each). CDR3 length: 19 amino acids. Germline lookup yields CDR1 SGHAT and CDR2 FQNNGV. Trimming took off 6 bases at V and 1 base at J, with 24 bases between the two ends. As DNA, the CDR3 is TGTGCCAGCAGACCAGCGGAGGCAAGGGGACGTCTGAACACCGGGGAGCTGTTTTTT. Translated: CASRPAEARGRLNTGELFF.

The rearrangement uses TRBV5-1 and TRBJ2-7, with 10 bases aligning to TRBD2. The junction had 13 bases not matched to a gene; V was cut back by 6 bases and J by 4 bases. Germline assignment: CDR1 SGHRS and CDR2 YFSETQ. There are 16 residues in the CDR3. The CDR3 here is CASNTGKAGGPYEQYF. The CDR3 region has the DNA TGCGCCAGCAATACGGGGAAAGCGGGGGGGCCTTACGAGCAGTACTTC.

The V and J genes are TRBV19 and TRBJ1-2; D is undetermined. Looked up from germline, CDR1 is LNHDA and CDR2 is SQIVND (reference sequence). CDR3 length: 16 residues. Trimming removed 0 bases at V and 1 base at J, with 12 bases between. The CDR3 is CASSIDRPGSNYGYTF. The CDR3 nucleotides are TGTGCCAGTAGTATAGATCGGCCTGGCAGTAACTATGGCTACACCTTC.

This clonotype showed up just a few times. The V call is TRBV7-3, the J call TRBJ2-3, with unresolved D. CDR3 length: 12 residues. Per germline, CDR1 SGHTA and CDR2 FQGTGA. Trimming pared 4 bases from V and 5 bases from J, leaving 7 bases between. The CDR3 DNA reads TGTGCCAGCAGCTCGGACCGAGATACGCAGTATTTT. Amino acids: CASSSDRDTQYF.

The chain links TRBV7-2 to TRBJ1-4; 9 bases map to TRBD1. V dropped 3 bases and J dropped 6; count of bases not matched to a gene: 2. CDR3 length: 14 residues. Germline CDR1 is SGHTA and CDR2 is FQGNSA. The CDR3 loop is CASSLGQGDEKLFF. CDR3 sequence (DNA): TGTGCCAGCAGCTTGGGACAGGGTGATGAAAAACTGTTTTTT. Variable domain in full (rest from reference TRBV7-2 and TRBJ1-4): GAGVSQSPSNKVTEKGKDVELRCDPISGHTALYWYRQSLGQGLEFLIYFQGNSAPDKSGLPSDRFSAERTGGSVSTLTIQRTQQEDSAVYLCASSLGQGDEKLFFGSGTQLSVL.

The CDR3 DNA reads as TGTGCCAGCAGCAAACAACCCCGAGGGGAGACCCAGTACTTC. Encoded protein: CASSKQPRGETQYF. V and J are TRBV7-3 and TRBJ2-5, with a weak D call TRBD2 (5 bases). Trimming shortened V by 5 bases and J by 5 bases, and 15 bases separated the two germline ends. The CDR3 extends over 14 amino acids. The germline V gene encodes CDR1 SGHTA and CDR2 FQGTGA. The variable domain in full, completed from reference TRBV7-3 and TRBJ2-5, reads GAGVSQTPSNKVTEKGKYVELRCDPISGHTALYWYRQSLGQGPEFLIYFQGTGAADDSGLPNDRFFAVRPEGSVSTLKIQRTERGDSAVYLCASSKQPRGETQYFGPGTRLLVL.